One and the same sample provided the 9 T cell receptor beta chains below, sequenced in a study of cytomegalovirus exposure and HLA in healthy donors. The PCR had 60 Vbeta and 13 Jbeta primers. This table comes from immunoSEQ multiplex PCR, and its TCRdb copy is limited to in-frame clones, with some not included. Found here are about 190,000 clones; the top ten clones hold approximately 0.98%. The specimen was PBMCs. Source of these receptors: a young woman in good health and CMV-seropositive.

The chain carries TRBV2 and TRBJ2-3; 7 bases fit TRBD1. Germline CDR1 and CDR2: SNHLY and FYNNEI. V lost 3 bases, J lost 5 bases, and 5 bases stayed unmatched. This CDR3 region has 14 residues. The CDR3 DNA is TGTGCCAGCAGTGACGAGGGGGCGGAAGATACGCAGTATTTT. Amino acids: CASSDEGAEDTQYF.

The genes are TRBV7-2 and TRBJ1-4, with D perhaps TRBD1 (5 bases). CDR1 SGHTA and CDR2 FQGNSA come from the germline V gene. V lost 6 bases to trimming and J lost 0 bases, with 8 bases between them. The CDR3 contains 14 residues. CDR3 sequence reads: CASRLTATNEKLFF. In DNA, the CDR3 is TGTGCCAGCAGGCTGACAGCAACTAATGAAAAACTGTTTTTT.

The V call is TRBV7-2, the J call TRBJ2-5, with D perhaps TRBD1 (5 bases). V shed 7 bases and J shed 3 bases, with 9 bases lying between them. Germline CDR1 reads SGHTA; CDR2 reads FQGNSA. This CDR3 has 12 residues. The CDR3 nucleotides are TGTGCCAGCACCTTCAGGGAAGAGACCCAGTACTTC. The encoded protein is CASTFREETQYF.

Regarding this clone: Germline and junction disagree at one end, which may indicate a read error. Other DNA sequences within the sample encode an identical CDR3. The rearrangement links TRBV30 to TRBJ1-2, with D perhaps TRBD1 (5 bases). The CDR3 sequence is 13 residues long. The germline CDR1 and CDR2 sequences are GTSNPN and SVGIG (reference sequence). For the CDR3, the DNA is TGTGCCTGGAGTGTAAGCAGGGACTACGGCTACACCTTC. This codes for CAWSVSRDYGYTF.

V is TRBV27 and J is TRBJ1-2; the match to TRBD1 covers 8 bases. V shed 6 bases and J 8 bases; nucleotides not matched to a gene: 14. Germline CDR1 is MNHEY and CDR2 is SMNVEV (reference sequence). CDR3 length: 15 amino acids. CDR3 residues: CASSVTDRALKGYTF. CDR3 nucleotide sequence: TGTGCCAGCAGCGTCACGGACAGGGCCCTAAAGGGCTACACCTTC.

The V call is TRBV5-5, the J call TRBJ1-4; the D gene is possibly TRBD1 (6 bases). Per germline, CDR1 SGHKS and CDR2 YYEKEE (reference sequence). V was cut by 4 bases and J by 0 bases, with 16 bases left in between. The CDR3 loop spans 17 amino acids. The CDR3 reads CASSRLTGRATNEKLFF. CDR3 DNA sequence: TGTGCCAGCAGCCGGCTCACAGGGAGAGCAACTAATGAAAAACTGTTTTTT. The entire variable domain, with the rest obtained from reference TRBV5-5 and TRBJ1-4, is as follows: DAGVTQSPTHLIKTRGQQVTLRCSPISGHKSVSWYQQVLGQGPQFIFQYYEKEERGRGNFPDRFSARQFPNYSSELNVNALLLGDSALYLCASSRLTGRATNEKLFFGSGTQLSVL.

The chain links TRBV6-1 to TRBJ1-4; TRBD1 agrees at 7 bases. The CDR3 is 14 amino acids. Germline lookup yields CDR1 MNHNS and CDR2 SASEGT. The junction had 6 bases not matched to a gene; V was cut back by 7 bases and J by 4 bases. In nucleotides, the CDR3 is TGTGCCAGCAACCAGGGACAGATTAATGAAAAACTGTTTTTT. Translated: CASNQGQINEKLFF.

The rearrangement uses TRBV18 and TRBJ2-1, with a possible D match to TRBD2 (6 bases). CDR3 length: 15 amino acids. Germline CDR1 KGHSH, CDR2 LQKENI. Trimming stripped 2 bases from V and 2 bases from J, with 10 bases between. CDR3 region: CASSPGASAYNEQFF. The CDR3 bases are TGTGCCAGCTCACCAGGGGCTAGCGCCTACAATGAGCAGTTCTTC.

The rearrangement joins TRBV10-2 to TRBJ2-7; the D gene is possibly TRBD1 (5 bases). The germline gives CDR1 WSHSY, CDR2 SAAADI. Trimming took 3 bases from V and 2 from J, leaving 17 bases between them. The CDR3 covers 16 residues. The CDR3 bases are TGCGCCAGCAGTGACCCTCGGAACGTAGGGGCCTACGAGCAGTACTTC. Translating it yields CASSDPRNVGAYEQYF.